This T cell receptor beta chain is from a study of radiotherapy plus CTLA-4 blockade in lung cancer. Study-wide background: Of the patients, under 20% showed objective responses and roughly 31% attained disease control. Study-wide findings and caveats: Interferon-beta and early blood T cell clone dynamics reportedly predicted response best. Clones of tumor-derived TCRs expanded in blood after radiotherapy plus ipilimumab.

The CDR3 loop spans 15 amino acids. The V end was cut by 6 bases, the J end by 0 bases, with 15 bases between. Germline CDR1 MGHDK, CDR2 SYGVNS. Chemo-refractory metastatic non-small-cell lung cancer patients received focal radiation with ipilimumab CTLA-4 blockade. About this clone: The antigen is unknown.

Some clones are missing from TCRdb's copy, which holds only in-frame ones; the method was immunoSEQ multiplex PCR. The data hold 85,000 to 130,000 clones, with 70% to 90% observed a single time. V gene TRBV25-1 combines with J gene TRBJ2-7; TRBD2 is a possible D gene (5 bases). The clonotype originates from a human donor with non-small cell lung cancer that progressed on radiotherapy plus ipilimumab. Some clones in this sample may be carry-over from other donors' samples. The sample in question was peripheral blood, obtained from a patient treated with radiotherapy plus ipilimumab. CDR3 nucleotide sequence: TGTGCCAGCAGCCTAAGCCGGAGGAGCTCCTACGAGCAGTACTTC. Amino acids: CASSLSRRSSYEQYF.